This T cell receptor (beta chain) was retrieved from a study of tumour-infiltrating T cells in Burkitt lymphoma. As for the study in general: Productive clonality predicted overall and progression-free survival.

Sequencing used immunoSEQ multiplex PCR; TCRdb keeps in-frame clones, though not all of them. Of 10,000 or so clones listed, around 62% are singletons. Germline lookup yields CDR1 MNHEY and CDR2 SVGAGI. The CDR3 totals 13 residues. Trimming took off 3 bases at V and 6 bases at J, with 11 bases between the two ends. The chain is built from TRBV6-5 and TRBJ1-2; TRBD1 might be the D (5 bases). The sequenced sample was tumor tissue. This TCR was sampled from a human donor with diffuse large B-cell lymphoma. CDR3 amino acids: CASSYSGTNGYTF. CDR3 nucleotide sequence: TGTGCCAGCAGTTATTCCGGGACCAATGGCTACACCTTC.